This T cell receptor (beta chain) was captured in a study of blood T cell repertoires in COVID-19. About the research overall: Sites in the United States, Italy and Spain provided acute and convalescent COVID-19 samples. PBMCs, B-cell-depleted T cells, or T cells provided the cDNA or gDNA that made up the material.

In the source study's methods: The authors estimated nucleated cell counts from reference gene primer amplification. The data were produced by immunoSEQ multiplex PCR, yet TCRdb's version contains in-frame clones alone and is incomplete. From that table come the V and J calls and clone size; the DNA was used to work out D and trimming. This table has around 100,000 clones, about 78% appearing once. This CDR3 comprises 15 residues. Germline V gives CDR1 SEHNR, CDR2 FQNEAQ (reference sequence). V lost 5 bases, J lost 8 bases, and 9 bases stayed unmatched. V is TRBV7-9 and J is TRBJ1-4, with 9 bases matching TRBD1. The sequence was collected from a man in his 60s with active or convalescent COVID-19. The specimen was peripheral blood. Written as DNA, the CDR3 is TGTGCCAGCAGCCCCGGACAGGGGATAGGGGAAAAACTGTTTTTT. Translating gives CASSPGQGIGEKLFF.